What follows is one TCR beta chain and its context. TCRdb reprocessed the RT-PCR reads via MiXCR and lists one record per CDR3 protein. This sample carries 550,000 to 750,000 distinct CDR3 sequences, 12% to 15% of them seen once, and the ten largest clones take roughly 3.9%. This CDR3 has 16 amino acids. Germline assignment: CDR1 MNHNS and CDR2 SASEGT. V lost 2 bases, J lost 8 bases, and 19 bases lay in between. The gene calls are TRBV6-1 and TRBJ2-1; D tentatively fits TRBD1 or TRBD2 (5 bases each). Source material: memory CD4+ T cells from blood. The TCR was taken from a female donor in good health, serving as a healthy control. The DNA for the CDR3 is TGTGCCAGCAGTGAAATGGGGCTAGCAAACGGGGATGAGCAGTTCTTC. Protein: CASSEMGLANGDEQFF.